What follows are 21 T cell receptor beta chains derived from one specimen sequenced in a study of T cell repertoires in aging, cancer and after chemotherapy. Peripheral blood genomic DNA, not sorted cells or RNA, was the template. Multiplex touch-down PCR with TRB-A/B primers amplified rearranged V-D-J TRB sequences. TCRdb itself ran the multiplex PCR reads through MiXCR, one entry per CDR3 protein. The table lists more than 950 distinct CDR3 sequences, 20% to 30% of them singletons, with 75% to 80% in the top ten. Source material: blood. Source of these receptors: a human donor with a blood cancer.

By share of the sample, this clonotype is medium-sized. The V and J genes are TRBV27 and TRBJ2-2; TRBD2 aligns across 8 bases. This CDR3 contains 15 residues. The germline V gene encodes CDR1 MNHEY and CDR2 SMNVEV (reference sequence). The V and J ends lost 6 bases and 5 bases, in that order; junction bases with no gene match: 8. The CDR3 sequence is CASRPGGAETGELFF. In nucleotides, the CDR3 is TGTGCCAGCAGACCGGGGGGGGCAGAGACCGGGGAGCTGTTTTTT.

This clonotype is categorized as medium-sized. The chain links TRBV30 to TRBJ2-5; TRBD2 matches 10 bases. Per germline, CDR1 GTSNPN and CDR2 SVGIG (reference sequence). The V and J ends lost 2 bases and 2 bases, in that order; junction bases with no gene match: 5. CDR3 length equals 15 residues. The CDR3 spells CAWSMGSGGQETQYF. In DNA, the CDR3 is TGTGCCTGGAGTATGGGTAGCGGGGGGCAAGAGACCCAGTACTTC. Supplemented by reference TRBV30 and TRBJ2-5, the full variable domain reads SQTIHQWPATLVQPVGSPLSLECTVEGTSNPNLYWYRQAAGRGLQLLFYSVGIGQISSEVPQNLSASRPQDRQFILSSKKLLLSDSGFYLCAWSMGSGGQETQYFGPGTRLLVL.

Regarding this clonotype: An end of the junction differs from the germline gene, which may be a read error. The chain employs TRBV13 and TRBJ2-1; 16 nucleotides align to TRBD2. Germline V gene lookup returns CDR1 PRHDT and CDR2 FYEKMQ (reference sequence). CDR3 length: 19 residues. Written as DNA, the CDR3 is TGCGCCAGCAGCCAAGGGGGACTAGCGGGAGGGAAGTCCTACAATGAGCAGTTCTTC. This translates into CASSQGGLAGGKSYNEQFF. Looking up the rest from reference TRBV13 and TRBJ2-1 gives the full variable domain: AAGVIQSPRHLIKEKRETATLKCYPIPRHDTVYWYQQGPGQDPQFLISFYEKMQSDKGSIPDRFSAQQFSDYHSELNMSSLELGDSALYFCASSQGGLAGGKSYNEQFFGPGTRLTVL.

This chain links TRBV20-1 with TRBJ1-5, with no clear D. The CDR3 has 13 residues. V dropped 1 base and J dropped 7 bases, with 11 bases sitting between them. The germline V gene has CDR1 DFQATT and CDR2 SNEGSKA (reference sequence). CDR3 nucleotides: TGCAGTGCTAGAGGGATAGGGAGACAGCCCCAGCATTTT. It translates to CSARGIGRQPQHF.

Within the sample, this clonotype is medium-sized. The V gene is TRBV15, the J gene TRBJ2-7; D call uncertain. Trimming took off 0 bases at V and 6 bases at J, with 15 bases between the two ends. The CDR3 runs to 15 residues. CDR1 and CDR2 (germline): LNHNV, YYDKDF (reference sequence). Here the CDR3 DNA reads TGTGCCACCAGCAGAGATCCCACTCGGACCTCCGAGCAGTACTTC. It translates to CATSRDPTRTSEQYF.

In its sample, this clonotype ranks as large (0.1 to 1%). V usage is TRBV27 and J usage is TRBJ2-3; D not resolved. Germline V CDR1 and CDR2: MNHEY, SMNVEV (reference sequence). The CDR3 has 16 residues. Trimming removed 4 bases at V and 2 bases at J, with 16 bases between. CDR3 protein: CASSSRTTYTTDTQYF. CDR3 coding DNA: TGTGCCAGCAGTTCAAGGACCACCTATACCACAGATACGCAGTATTTT.

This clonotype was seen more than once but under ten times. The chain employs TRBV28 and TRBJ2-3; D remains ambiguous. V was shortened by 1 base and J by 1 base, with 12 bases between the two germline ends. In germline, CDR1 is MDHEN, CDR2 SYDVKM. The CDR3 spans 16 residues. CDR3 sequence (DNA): TGTGCCAGCAGTTTATTACGGAACCGCCGCACAGATACGCAGTATTTT. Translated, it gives CASSLLRNRRTDTQYF.

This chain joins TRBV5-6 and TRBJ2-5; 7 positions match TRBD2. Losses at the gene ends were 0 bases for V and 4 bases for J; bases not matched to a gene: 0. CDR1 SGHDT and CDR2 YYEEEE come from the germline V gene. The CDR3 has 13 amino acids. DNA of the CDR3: TGTGCCAGCAGCTTGGGACTAGCAGAGACCCAGTACTTC. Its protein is CASSLGLAETQYF.

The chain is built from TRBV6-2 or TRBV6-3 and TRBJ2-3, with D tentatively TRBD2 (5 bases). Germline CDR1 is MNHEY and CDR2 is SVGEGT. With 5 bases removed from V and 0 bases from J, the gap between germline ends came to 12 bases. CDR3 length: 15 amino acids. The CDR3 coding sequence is TGTGCCAGCAGTGACTACGGGCAGAGCACAGATACGCAGTATTTT. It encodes CASSDYGQSTDTQYF.

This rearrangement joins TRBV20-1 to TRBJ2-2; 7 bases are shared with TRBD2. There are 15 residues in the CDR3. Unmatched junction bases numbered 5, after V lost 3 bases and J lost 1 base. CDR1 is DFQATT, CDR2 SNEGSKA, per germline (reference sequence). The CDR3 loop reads CSASPSGMNTGELFF. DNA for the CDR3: TGCAGTGCTAGCCCCAGCGGGATGAACACCGGGGAGCTGTTTTTT.

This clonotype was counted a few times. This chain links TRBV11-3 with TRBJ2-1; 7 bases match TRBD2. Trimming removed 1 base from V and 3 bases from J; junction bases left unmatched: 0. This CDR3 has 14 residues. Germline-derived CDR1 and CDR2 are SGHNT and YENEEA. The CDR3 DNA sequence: TGTGCCAGCAGCTTAGGCGGGGGCTACAATGAGCAGTTCTTC. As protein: CASSLGGGYNEQFF.

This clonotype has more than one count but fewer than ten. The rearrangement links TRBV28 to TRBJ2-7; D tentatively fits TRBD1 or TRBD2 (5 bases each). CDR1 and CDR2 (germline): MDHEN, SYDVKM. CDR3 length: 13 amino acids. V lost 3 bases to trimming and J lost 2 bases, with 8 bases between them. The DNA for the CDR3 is TGTGCCAGCAGTTTGGGACCGACCTACGAGCAGTACTTC. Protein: CASSLGPTYEQYF.

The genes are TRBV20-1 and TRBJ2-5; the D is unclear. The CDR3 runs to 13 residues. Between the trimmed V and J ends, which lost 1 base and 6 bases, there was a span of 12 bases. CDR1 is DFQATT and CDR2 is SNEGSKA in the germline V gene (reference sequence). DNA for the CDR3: TGCAGTGCTAGAGGTGGGAATGGAAAGACCCAGTACTTC. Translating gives CSARGGNGKTQYF.

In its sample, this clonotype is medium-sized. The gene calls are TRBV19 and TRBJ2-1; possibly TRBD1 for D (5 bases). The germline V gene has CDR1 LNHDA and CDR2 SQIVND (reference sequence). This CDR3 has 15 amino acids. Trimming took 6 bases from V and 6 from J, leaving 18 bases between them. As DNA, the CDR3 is TGTGCCAGTAGGACGCTCGACAGATTGGTCAATGAGCAGTTCTTC. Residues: CASRTLDRLVNEQFF.

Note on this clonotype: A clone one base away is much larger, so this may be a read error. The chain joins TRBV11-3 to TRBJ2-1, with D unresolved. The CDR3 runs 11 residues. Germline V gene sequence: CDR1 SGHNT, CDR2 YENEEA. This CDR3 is CARSLSREQFF. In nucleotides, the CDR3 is TGTGCCAGAAGCTTATCCCGGGAGCAGTTCTTC.

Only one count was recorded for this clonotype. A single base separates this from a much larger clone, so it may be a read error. The CDR3 DNA follows: TGTGCCAGAGGGGCTACACCAGGCACCGGGGAGCTGTTTTTT. This sequence encodes CARGATPGTGELFF. The chain joins TRBV13 to TRBJ2-2, with D possibly TRBD1 on 5 matching bases. V gave up 9 bases and J gave up 4 bases, with 15 bases separating them. Per germline, CDR1 PRHDT and CDR2 FYEKMQ (reference sequence). The CDR3 has 14 residues.

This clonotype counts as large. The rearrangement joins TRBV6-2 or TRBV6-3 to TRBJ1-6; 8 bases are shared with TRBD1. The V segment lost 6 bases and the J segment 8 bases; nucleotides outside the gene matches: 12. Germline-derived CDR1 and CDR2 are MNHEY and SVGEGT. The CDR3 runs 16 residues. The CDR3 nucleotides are TGTGCCAGCAGCGACCGAGGACAGGGAATACATTCACCCCTCCACTTT. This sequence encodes CASSDRGQGIHSPLHF.

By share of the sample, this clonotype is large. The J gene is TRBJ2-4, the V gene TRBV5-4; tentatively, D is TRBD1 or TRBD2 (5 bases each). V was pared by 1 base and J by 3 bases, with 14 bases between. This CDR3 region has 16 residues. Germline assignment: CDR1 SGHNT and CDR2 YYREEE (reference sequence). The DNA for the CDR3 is TGTGCCAGCAGCTTGACGGAGAGGGACCTCAAAAACATTCAGTACTTC. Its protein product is CASSLTERDLKNIQYF.

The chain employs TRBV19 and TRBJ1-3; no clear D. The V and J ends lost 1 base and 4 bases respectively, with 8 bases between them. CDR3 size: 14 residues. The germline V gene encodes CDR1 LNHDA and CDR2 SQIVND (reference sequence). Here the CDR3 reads CASSIGGSGNTIYF. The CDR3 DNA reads TGTGCCAGTAGTATAGGGGGAAGCGGAAACACCATATATTTT.

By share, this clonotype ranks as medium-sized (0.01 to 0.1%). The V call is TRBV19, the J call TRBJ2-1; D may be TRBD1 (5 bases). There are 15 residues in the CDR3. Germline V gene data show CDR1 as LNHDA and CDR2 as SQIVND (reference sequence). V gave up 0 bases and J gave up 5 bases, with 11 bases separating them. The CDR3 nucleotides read TGTGCCAGTAGTATAGAGGGCAGGGTTAACAATGAGCAGTTCTTC. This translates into CASSIEGRVNNEQFF.

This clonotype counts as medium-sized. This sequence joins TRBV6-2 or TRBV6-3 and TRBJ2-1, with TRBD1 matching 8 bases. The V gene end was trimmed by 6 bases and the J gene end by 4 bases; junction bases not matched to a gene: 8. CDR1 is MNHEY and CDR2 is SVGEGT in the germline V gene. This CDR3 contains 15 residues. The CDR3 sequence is CASSRQGLRYNEQFF. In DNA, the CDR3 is TGTGCCAGCAGCCGACAGGGGCTAAGATACAATGAGCAGTTCTTC.